The clone carrying this T cell receptor beta chain was counted between two and nine times. The antigen is not known. TCR alpha and TCR beta cDNA libraries with sample barcodes and UMIs came from 5'RACE using constant-segment primers. TCRdb independently ran MiXCR on the 5' RACE reads; one entry per CDR3 protein. The table records approximately 410,000 distinct CDR3 sequences, 20% to 30% of them present only once. These data originate in a study of T-cell memory formation after mild COVID-19. Findings of the study overall: Shrinking CD4+ clones were chiefly CM and EM; CD8+ ones were chiefly EMRA.

The CDR3 is made up of 19 amino acids. From germline, CDR1 is LGHNA and CDR2 YSLEER. V lost 4 bases, J lost 1 base, and 26 bases lay in between. Sequences were obtained from PBMCs or a T cell subset sorted from them (not recorded which). The rearrangement links TRBV4-3 to TRBJ2-7, with D possibly matching TRBD2 (8 bases). The source is an adult woman who had mild COVID-19 (a few samples of this study predate the infection). Cell type and time point are not known. The CDR3 here is CASSRSDRAPGGVSYEQYF. CDR3 coding DNA: TGCGCCAGCAGCCGGTCAGACAGGGCCCCGGGAGGGGTTTCCTACGAGCAGTACTTC.